The T cell receptor (beta chain) under discussion was sequenced for a study of T cell repertoires in cytomegalovirus infection. Overall study: Public TCR beta signatures were indicative of both CMV infection and a matching HLA type.

General study points: Clonotypes of TCR beta that were HLA-C-restricted and CMV-specific dominated the ex vivo response. Carriage of CMV together with the relevant HLA was identifiable through cumulative public TCR beta family frequency.

TCRdb processed the reads anew with MiXCR; each CDR3 protein has one entry. The sample has about 900,000 distinct CDR3 sequences; around 30% are singletons. The CDR3 loop spans 15 amino acids. Trimming at V came to 8 bases and at J to 0 bases, leaving 6 bases not matched to a gene. The germline V gene has CDR1 LGHNA and CDR2 YNFKEQ. A remark on this clonotype: The antigen remains unidentified.

The chain links TRBV4-2 to TRBJ1-5; 8 bases map to TRBD1. The specimen was cultured CD8+ T cells from PBMCs, collected from culture after CMV antigen stimulation. The receptor was isolated from a human donor in good health (CMV status not recorded). Some clones in this sample may be carry-over from other donors' samples. CDR3 loop: CASATGDHSNQPQHF. The CDR3 DNA reads TGTGCCAGCGCGACAGGGGATCATAGCAATCAGCCCCAGCATTTT.